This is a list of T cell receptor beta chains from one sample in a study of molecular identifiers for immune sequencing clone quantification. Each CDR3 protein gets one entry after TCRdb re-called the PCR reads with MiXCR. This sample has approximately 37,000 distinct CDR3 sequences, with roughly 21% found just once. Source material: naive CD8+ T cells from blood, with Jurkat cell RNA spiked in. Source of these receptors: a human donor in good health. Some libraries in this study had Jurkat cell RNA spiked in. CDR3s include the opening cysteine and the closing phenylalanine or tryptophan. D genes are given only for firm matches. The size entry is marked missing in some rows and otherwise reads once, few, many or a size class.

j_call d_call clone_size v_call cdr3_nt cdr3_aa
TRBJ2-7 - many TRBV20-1 TGCAGTGCTAGAAGTGGGGGTTCTAGCGCGCTAGCGCCCTACGAGCAGTACTTC CSARSGGSSALAPYEQYF
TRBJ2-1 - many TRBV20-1 TGCAGTGCTAGCTTGGGACCAGCTAATGGGGAGCAGTTCTTC CSASLGPANGEQFF
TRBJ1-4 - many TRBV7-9 TGTGCCAGCAGCTTCACTAACTATAATGAAAAACTGTTTTTT CASSFTNYNEKLFF
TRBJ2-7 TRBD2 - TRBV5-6 TGTGCCAGCAGCTCCAGTGGACTAGCTTATTACGAGCAGTACTTC CASSSSGLAYYEQYF
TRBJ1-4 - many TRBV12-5 TGTGCTAGTGGTTTGCCCGTTTGGGGCAGCCGGGAAAAACTGTTTTTT CASGLPVWGSREKLFF
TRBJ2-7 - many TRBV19 TGTGCCAAGGAAGAGTCCTACGAGCAGTACTTC CAKEESYEQYF
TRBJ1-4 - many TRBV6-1 TGTGCCAGCAGTGAAGCCCCCGCAGGGGCAGTGATGATGGGATCCCCCGCGAAACTGTTTTTT CASSEAPAGAVMMGSPAKLFF
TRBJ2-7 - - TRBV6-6 TGCGCCAGCAGTGCCGTGACAGGACCCCCCGAGCAGTACTTC CASSAVTGPPEQYF
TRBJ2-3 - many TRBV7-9 TGTGCCAGCAGACTAGTTGGGGCAGATACGCAGTATTTT CASRLVGADTQYF
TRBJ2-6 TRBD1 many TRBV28 TGTGCCAGCAGAAGGACAGGGACCGGGTACTCTGGGGCCAACGTCCTGACTTTC CASRRTGTGYSGANVLTF
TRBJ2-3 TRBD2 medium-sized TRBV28 TGTGCCAGCAGTTCCCCTAGCGGAGGGAAGAGTACCACAGATACGCAGTATTTT CASSSPSGGKSTTDTQYF
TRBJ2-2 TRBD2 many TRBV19 TGTGCCAGGCGTGGGGCTAGCGGGAGGCCGTCGGGGACCGGGGAGCTGTTTTTT CARRGASGRPSGTGELFF
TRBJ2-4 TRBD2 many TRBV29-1 TGCAGCGTTGACGGCGGGAGAGGGGAAAACATTCAGTACTTC CSVDGGRGENIQYF
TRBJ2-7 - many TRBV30 TGTGCCTGGGAGGACGGCTACGAGCAGTACTTC CAWEDGYEQYF
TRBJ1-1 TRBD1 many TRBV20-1 TGCAGTGCTAGAGCTTCCACAGGGGTCGGGAACACTGAAGCTTTCTTT CSARASTGVGNTEAFF
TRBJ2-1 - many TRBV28 TGTGCCAGCAGTTCTGGGATTTACAATGAGCAGTTCTTC CASSSGIYNEQFF
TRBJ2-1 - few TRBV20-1 TGCAGTGCCCCGGACAGAAACAATGGGCAGTTCTTC CSAPDRNNGQFF
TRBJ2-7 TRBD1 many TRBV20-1 TGCAGTGCTAGCGGACCGGGACAGGTAACCTACGAGCAGTACTTC CSASGPGQVTYEQYF
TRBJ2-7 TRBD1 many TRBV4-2 TGTGCCAGCAGCCAAGGGCAGGGGGCCGAGCAGTACTTC CASSQGQGAEQYF
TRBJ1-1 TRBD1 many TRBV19 TGTGCCAGTACCCTTGGGGACAGGGCGATGAACACTGAAGCTTTCTTT CASTLGDRAMNTEAFF
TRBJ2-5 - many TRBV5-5 TGTGCCAGCAACCCCGTGGGGACTGAGACCCAGTACTTC CASNPVGTETQYF
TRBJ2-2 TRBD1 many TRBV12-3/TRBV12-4 TGTGCCAGCAGCGGGACAGGGCCGGCCGGGGAGCTGTTTTTT CASSGTGPAGELFF
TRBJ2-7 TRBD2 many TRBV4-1 TGCGCCAGCAGCCAAGGGGGGGAGGGTTTCTCCTACGAGCAGTACTTC CASSQGGEGFSYEQYF
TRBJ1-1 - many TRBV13 TGTGCCAGCAGCTTTAGTAGAACTGAAGCTTTCTTT CASSFSRTEAFF
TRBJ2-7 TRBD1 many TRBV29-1 TGCAGCGTATCAAAGGGACAGTTGCCCTACGAGCAGTACTTC CSVSKGQLPYEQYF
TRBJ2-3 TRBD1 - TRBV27 TGTGCCAGCAGTTTAGTTGCCAGGGGGCCTGATACGCAGTATTTT CASSLVARGPDTQYF
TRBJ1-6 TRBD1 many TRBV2 TGTGCCAGCAGTGTATTCATGTCCGCGGACAGGGGTTCACCCCTCCACTTT CASSVFMSADRGSPLHF
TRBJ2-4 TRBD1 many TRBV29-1 TGCAGCGTTGAGTTATGGGGGCAGGGGGACATTCAGTACTTC CSVELWGQGDIQYF
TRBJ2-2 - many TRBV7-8 TGTGCCAGCAGCTTATACGAGACGAACACCGGGGAGCTGTTTTTT CASSLYETNTGELFF
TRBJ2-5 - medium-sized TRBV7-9 TGTGCCAGCAGCCCGACAGTCCAAGAGACCCAGTACTTC CASSPTVQETQYF
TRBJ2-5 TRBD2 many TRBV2 TGTGCCAGCAGTGAAAGGCTAGCGGGGTTTAAAGAGACCCAGTACTTC CASSERLAGFKETQYF
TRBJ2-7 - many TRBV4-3 TGCGCCAGCAGCCAAGAGACAACCTACGAGCAGTACTTC CASSQETTYEQYF
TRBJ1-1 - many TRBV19 TGTGCCAGTAGTTACACGACCGGAGGCACTGAAGCTTTCTTT CASSYTTGGTEAFF
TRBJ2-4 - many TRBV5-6 TGTGCCAGCAGCTTGGGGACAGCCTTAGCCAAAAACATTCAGTACTTC CASSLGTALAKNIQYF
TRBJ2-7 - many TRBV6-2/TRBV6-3 TGTGCCAGCAGTTCAACCGGGACACGACTTTACGAGCAGTACTTC CASSSTGTRLYEQYF
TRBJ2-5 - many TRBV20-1 TGCAGTGCTCCCGGGGGTACCCAAGAGACCCAGTACTTC CSAPGGTQETQYF
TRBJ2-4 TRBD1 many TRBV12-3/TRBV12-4 TGTGCCAGCAGTTACCAGGTGGGACAGGGCTTTAACATTCAGTACTTC CASSYQVGQGFNIQYF
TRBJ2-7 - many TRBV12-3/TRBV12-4 TGTGCCAGCACCACAGGGTTCGAGCAGTACTTC CASTTGFEQYF
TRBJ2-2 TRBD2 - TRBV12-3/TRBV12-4 TGTGCCAGCAGCCCGGGGACTAGCGGGAGTCCCACCGGGGAGCTGTTTTTT CASSPGTSGSPTGELFF
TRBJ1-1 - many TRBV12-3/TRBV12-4 TGTGCCAGCAGTTTAGCAGTTGCCCCCACTGAAGCTTTCTTT CASSLAVAPTEAFF
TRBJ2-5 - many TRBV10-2 TGCGCCAGCTGGGGGCTCCAAGAGACCCAGTACTTC CASWGLQETQYF
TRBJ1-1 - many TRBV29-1 TGCAGCGTTGAACCTTTGGCTTTCTTT CSVEPLAFF
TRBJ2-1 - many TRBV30 TGTGCCTGGAGAGCAACCAATGAGCAGTTCTTC CAWRATNEQFF
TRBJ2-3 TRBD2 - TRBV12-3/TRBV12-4 TGTGCCAGCAGTTTGGTCTCGCTAGCGGGGGGCTATGATACGCAGTATTTT CASSLVSLAGGYDTQYF
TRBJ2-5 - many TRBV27 TGTGCCAGCAGTTCCACCACAGGGGGGGTCGAGACCCAGTACTTC CASSSTTGGVETQYF
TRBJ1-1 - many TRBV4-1 TGCGCCAGCAGCCAAGATCACGGGTTAGAGAAAAAAAACACTGAAGCTTTCTTT CASSQDHGLEKKNTEAFF
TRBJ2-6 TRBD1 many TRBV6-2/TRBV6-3 TGTGCCAGCAGTTACGACAGGGACTCTGGGGCCAACGTCCTGACTTTC CASSYDRDSGANVLTF
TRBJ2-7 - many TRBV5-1 TGCGCCAGCAGCTTGGACGGACGATCGGAGTACTTC CASSLDGRSEYF
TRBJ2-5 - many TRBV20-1 TGCAGTGCTTTAGGATTGGAAGAGACCCAGTACTTC CSALGLEETQYF
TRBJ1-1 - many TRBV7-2 TGTGCCAGCAGCTTTTCCGGAGGTTCGAACACTGAAGCTTTCTTT CASSFSGGSNTEAFF
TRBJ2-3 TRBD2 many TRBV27 TGTGCCAGCAGTTCGGGGACTAGCGGGTTCATGGATACGCAGTATTTT CASSSGTSGFMDTQYF
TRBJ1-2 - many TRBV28 TGTGCCAGCAGTTTAAAGGCTAACTATGGCTACACCTTC CASSLKANYGYTF
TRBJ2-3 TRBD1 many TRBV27 TGTGCCAGCAGTCCCCGACAGGGCGCTGCCACAGATACGCAGTATTTT CASSPRQGAATDTQYF